Below, one T cell receptor beta chain is given with its context. Its antigen is as yet unknown. This entry belongs to a study of CD8 T cells in Susac syndrome. The patients who served as multiple sclerosis controls were treatment-naive and had stable or active relapsing-remitting disease that fulfilled the revised McDonald criteria. Study findings and constraints: It was acknowledged in the study that its TCR sequencing and HLA analysis involved a relatively small number of individuals.

V lost 6 bases, J lost 4 bases, and 13 bases lay in between. Germline values: CDR1 LGHDT, CDR2 YNNKEL (reference sequence). CDR3 length: 13 residues. A quantity of about 0.5 to 1 ug RNA underwent reverse transcription using random hexamers. Across 54 Vbeta and 13 Jbeta, immunoSEQ multiplex PCR amplified TCR beta CDR3. TCRdb re-called the immunoSEQ multiplex PCR reads through MiXCR, storing one row per CDR3 protein. Among 250,000 or so distinct CDR3 sequences, about 93% were seen once, and the ten largest hold 0.055% to 0.075%. Sample: CD4+ T cells from PBMCs. This clonotype was obtained from a human donor with multiple sclerosis. The chain joins TRBV3-1 to TRBJ2-7; possible D gene TRBD2, 6 bases. The CDR3 loop is CASRDWGRYEQYF. For the CDR3, the DNA is TGTGCCAGCAGGGATTGGGGGAGGTACGAGCAGTACTTC.